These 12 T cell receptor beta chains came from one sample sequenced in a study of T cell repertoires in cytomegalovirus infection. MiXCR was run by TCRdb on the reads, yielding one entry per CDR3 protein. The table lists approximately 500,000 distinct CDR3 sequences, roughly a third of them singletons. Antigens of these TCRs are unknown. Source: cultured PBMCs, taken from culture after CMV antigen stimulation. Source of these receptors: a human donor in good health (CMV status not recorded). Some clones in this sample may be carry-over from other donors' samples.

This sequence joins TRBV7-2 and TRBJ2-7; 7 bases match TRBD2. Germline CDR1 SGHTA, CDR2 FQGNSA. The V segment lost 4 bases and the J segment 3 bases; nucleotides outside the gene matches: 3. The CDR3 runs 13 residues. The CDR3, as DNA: TGTGCCAGCAGCTCGGGACTAAACTACGAGCAGTACTTC. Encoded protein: CASSSGLNYEQYF.

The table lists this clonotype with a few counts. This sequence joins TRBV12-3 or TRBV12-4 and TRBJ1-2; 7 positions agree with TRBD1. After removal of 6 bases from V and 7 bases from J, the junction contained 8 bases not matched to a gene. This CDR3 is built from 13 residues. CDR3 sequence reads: CASSPTGFSGYTF. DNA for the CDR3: TGTGCCAGCAGCCCGACAGGGTTTAGTGGCTACACCTTC.

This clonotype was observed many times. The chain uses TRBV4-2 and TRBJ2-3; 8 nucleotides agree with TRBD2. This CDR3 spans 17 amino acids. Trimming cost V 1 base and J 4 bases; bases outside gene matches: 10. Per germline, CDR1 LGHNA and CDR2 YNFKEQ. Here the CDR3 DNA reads TGTGCCAGCAGCCAAGGGGGACTAGAAGGAGCGGCAGATACGCAGTATTTT. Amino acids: CASSQGGLEGAADTQYF.

The CDR3 coding sequence is TGTGCCAGCAGCTTATATAGCGCGTACGAGCAGTACTTC. It yields the protein CASSLYSAYEQYF. The chain recombines TRBV7-2 with TRBJ2-7; TRBD2 might be the D (5 bases). The V gene's germline CDR1 is SGHTA and CDR2 FQGNSA. There are 13 residues in the CDR3. V lost 2 bases to trimming and J lost 4 bases, with 9 bases between them.

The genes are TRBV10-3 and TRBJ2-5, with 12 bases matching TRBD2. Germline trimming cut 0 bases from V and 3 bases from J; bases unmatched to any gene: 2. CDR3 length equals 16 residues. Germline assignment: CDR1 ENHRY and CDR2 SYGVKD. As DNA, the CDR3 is TGTGCCATCAGTGAGTCATCTAGCGGGAGGGAAGAGACCCAGTACTTC. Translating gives CAISESSSGREETQYF.

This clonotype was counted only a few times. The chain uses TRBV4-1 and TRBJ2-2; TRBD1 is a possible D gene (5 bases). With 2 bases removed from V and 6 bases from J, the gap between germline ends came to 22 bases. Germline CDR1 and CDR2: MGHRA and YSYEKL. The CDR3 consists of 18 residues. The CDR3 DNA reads TGCGCCAGCAGCCAACAGGGTGGGGTTGGTATTAGAGCCGGGGAGCTGTTTTTT. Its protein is CASSQQGGVGIRAGELFF.

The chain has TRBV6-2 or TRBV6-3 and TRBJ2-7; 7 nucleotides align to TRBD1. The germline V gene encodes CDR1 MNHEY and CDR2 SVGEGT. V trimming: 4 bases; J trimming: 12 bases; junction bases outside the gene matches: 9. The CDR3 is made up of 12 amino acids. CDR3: CASSFGQATGYF. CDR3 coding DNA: TGTGCCAGCAGTTTTGGACAGGCCACGGGGTACTTC.

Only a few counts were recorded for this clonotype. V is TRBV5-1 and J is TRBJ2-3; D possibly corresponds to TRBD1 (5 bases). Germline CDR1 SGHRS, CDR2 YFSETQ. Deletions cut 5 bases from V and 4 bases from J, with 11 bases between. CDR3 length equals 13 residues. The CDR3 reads CASSGATADTQYF. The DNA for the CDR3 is TGCGCCAGCAGTGGGGCGACAGCAGATACGCAGTATTTT.

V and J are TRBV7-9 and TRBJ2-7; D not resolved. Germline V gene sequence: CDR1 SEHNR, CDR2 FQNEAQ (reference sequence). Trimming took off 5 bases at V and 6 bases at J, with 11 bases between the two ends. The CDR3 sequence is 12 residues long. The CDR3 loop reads CASSPKGFEQYF. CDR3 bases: TGTGCCAGCAGCCCCAAAGGCTTCGAGCAGTACTTC. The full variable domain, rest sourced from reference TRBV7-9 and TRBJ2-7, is DTGVSQNPRHKITKRGQNVTFRCDPISEHNRLYWYRQTLGQGPEFLTYFQNEAQLEKSRLLSDRFSAERPKGSFSTLEIQRTEQGDSAMYLCASSPKGFEQYFGPGTRLTVT.

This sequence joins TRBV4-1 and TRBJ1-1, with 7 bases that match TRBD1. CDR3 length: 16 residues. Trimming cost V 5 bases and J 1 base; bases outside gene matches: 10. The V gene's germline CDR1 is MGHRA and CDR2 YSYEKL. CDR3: CASSYLQGRGNTEAFF. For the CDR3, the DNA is TGCGCCAGCAGCTACCTACAGGGGAGAGGGAACACTGAAGCTTTCTTT.

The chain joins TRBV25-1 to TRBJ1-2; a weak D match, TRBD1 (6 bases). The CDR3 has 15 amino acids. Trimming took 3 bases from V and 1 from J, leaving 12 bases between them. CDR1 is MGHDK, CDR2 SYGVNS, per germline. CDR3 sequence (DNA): TGTGCCAGCAGTGACGGACAGAACCTTAACTATGGCTACACCTTC. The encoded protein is CASSDGQNLNYGYTF.

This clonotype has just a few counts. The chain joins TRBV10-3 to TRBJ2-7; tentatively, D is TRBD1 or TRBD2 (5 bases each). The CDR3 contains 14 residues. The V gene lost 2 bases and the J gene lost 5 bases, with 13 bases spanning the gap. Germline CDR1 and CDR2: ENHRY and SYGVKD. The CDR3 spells CAISERDLGHEQYF. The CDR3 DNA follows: TGTGCCATCAGTGAGCGGGACCTCGGCCACGAGCAGTACTTC.